This T cell receptor (beta chain) derives from a study of response to subunit inactivated influenza vaccine. Study findings and constraints: New T cells are recruited in small numbers by each seasonal influenza vaccination, according to the authors' suggestion.

This clonotype was detected only a few times. Antigen: not known. Each CDR3 protein gets one entry after TCRdb re-called the RT-PCR reads with MiXCR. The sample shows a few hundred thousand distinct CDR3 sequences, 13% to 15% of them seen only once. The clonotype comes from a man aged 45-65 years who received an inactivated influenza vaccine. The specimen was PBMCs from blood, collected 11 to 12 days after vaccination.

CDR3 nucleotide sequence: TGTGCCAGCGGCCTTTTCGCCTACGAGCAGTACTTC. Protein product: CASGLFAYEQYF. V and J are TRBV2 and TRBJ2-7; no firm D call. Germline-derived CDR1 and CDR2 are SNHLY and FYNNEI. V shed 8 bases and J shed 2 bases, with 10 bases lying between them. This CDR3 contains 12 residues.